This T cell receptor (beta chain) was retrieved from a study of blood T cell repertoires in COVID-19. Sequenced by immunoSEQ multiplex PCR; TCRdb stores in-frame clones only, minus some. In the table there are approximately 220,000 clones, around four fifths of which are singletons. Germline V gene lookup returns CDR1 MNHNS and CDR2 SASEGT. Trimming cost V 3 bases and J 1 base; bases outside gene matches: 7. The CDR3 length is 16 residues. Categorization into cohorts depended on clinical history that participants reported. Exposed volunteers were people who met a COVID-19 case within 2 weeks before study entry.

The TCR sequence derives from a woman in her forties or fifties who had been exposed to COVID-19. The rearrangement links TRBV6-1 to TRBJ2-5, with 8 positions matching TRBD2. The sample consisted of PBMCs or T cells enriched from blood (not recorded which). The CDR3 protein is CASSEGAGVLQETQYF. The CDR3 bases are TGTGCCAGCAGTGAGGGAGCGGGGGTCCTCCAAGAGACCCAGTACTTC.